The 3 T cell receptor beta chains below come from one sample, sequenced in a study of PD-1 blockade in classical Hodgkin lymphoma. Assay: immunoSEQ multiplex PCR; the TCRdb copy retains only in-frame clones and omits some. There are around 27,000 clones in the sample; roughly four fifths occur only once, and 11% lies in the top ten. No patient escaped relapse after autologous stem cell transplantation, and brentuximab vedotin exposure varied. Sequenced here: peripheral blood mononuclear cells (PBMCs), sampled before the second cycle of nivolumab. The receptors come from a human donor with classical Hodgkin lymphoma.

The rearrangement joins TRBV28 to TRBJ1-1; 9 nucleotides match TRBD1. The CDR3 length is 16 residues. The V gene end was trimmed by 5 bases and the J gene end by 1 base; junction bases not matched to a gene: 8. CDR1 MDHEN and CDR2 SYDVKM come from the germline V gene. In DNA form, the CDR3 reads TGTGCCAGCAGTCAAACCGGGACAGGGTCGAACACTGAAGCTTTCTTT. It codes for CASSQTGTGSNTEAFF.

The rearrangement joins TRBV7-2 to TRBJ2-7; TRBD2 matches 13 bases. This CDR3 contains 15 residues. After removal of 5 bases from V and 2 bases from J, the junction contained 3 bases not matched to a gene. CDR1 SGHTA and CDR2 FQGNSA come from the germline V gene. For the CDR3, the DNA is TGTGCCAGCAGCACGACTAGCGGGGGGACCTACGAGCAGTACTTC. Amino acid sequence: CASSTTSGGTYEQYF.

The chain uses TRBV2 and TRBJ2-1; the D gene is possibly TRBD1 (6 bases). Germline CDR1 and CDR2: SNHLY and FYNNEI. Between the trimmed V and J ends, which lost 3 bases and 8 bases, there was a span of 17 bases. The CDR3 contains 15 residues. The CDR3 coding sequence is TGTGCCAGCAGTGACGAACAGGGTGGGGGTTATGAGCAGTTCTTC. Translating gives CASSDEQGGGYEQFF.